The 10 T cell receptor beta chains below all came from one sample that was sequenced in a study of beta chain features in type 1 diabetes. Reverse transcribing all isolated RNA meant expressed TCRB transcripts were sequenced. Assay used: immunoSEQ multiplex PCR; TCRdb lists only in-frame clones, some missing. In the table there are around 300,000 clones, about 10% of which are singletons. Material: naive CD4+ T cells from blood. All receptors derive from a woman in her twenties or thirties in good health.

At least ten counts were recorded for this clone. V and J are TRBV29-1 and TRBJ2-3; D is perhaps TRBD1 (6 bases). Germline values: CDR1 SQVTM, CDR2 ANQGSEA. Trimming removed 8 bases at V and 2 bases at J, with 11 bases between. The CDR3 totals 12 residues. The CDR3 DNA follows: TGCAGCACGGGACAAGACACAGATACGCAGTATTTT. Amino acid sequence: CSTGQDTDTQYF.

The chain uses TRBV28 and TRBJ2-1, with D tentatively TRBD1 (6 bases). Germline loops: CDR1 MDHEN, CDR2 SYDVKM. The CDR3 runs 13 residues. V lost 2 bases and J lost 6, with 8 bases in between. The CDR3 sequence: CASSLGGRNEQFF. CDR3 nucleotides: TGTGCCAGCAGTTTAGGGGGCCGCAATGAGCAGTTCTTC.

This chain joins TRBV11-3 and TRBJ2-7, with TRBD2 matching over 13 bases. CDR3 length: 16 residues. J gave up 6 bases and V 1 base, and 6 bases lay outside the gene matches. Germline CDR1 is SGHNT and CDR2 is YENEEA. CDR3 sequence (DNA): TGTGCCAGCAGCTTAGGGACTAGCGGGAGTATTAGCGAGCAGTACTTC. It encodes CASSLGTSGSISEQYF.

This clone showed up just a few times. The chain uses TRBV5-6 and TRBJ2-7; TRBD2 matches 8 bases. This CDR3 comprises 18 residues. V trimming: 2 bases; J trimming: 5 bases; junction bases outside the gene matches: 18. Per germline, CDR1 SGHDT and CDR2 YYEEEE. The CDR3 nucleotides are TGTGCCAGCAGCTTAAGGCCTAGCGGGCGGGCGAGTCGGAACGAGCAGTACTTC. This encodes CASSLRPSGRASRNEQYF.

The chain is built from TRBV9 and TRBJ2-2, with D possibly TRBD2 on 6 matching bases. The germline CDR1 and CDR2 sequences are SGDLS and YYNGEE. The CDR3 covers 15 residues. V was shortened by 0 bases and J by 2 bases, with 8 bases between the two germline ends. The CDR3 nucleotides are TGTGCCAGCAGCGTAGGACTAGGTAACACCGGGGAGCTGTTTTTT. This codes for CASSVGLGNTGELFF.

This clone has a handful of counts. V usage is TRBV11-3 and J usage is TRBJ1-1; D ambiguous. Germline V CDR1 and CDR2: SGHNT, YENEEA. V was pared by 3 bases and J by 3 bases, with 8 bases between. The CDR3 runs to 13 residues. As DNA, the CDR3 is TGTGCCAGCAGCTTTGGTCCGGACACTGAAGCTTTCTTT. This encodes CASSFGPDTEAFF. Full variable domain (outside the CDR3, taken from reference TRBV11-3 and TRBJ1-1): EAGVVQSPRYKIIEKKQPVAFWCNPISGHNTLYWYLQNLGQGPELLIRYENEEAVDDSQLPKDRFSAERLKGVDSTLKIQPAELGDSAVYLCASSFGPDTEAFFGQGTRLTVV.

This clone was picked up a small number of times. The rearrangement uses TRBV18 and TRBJ2-7, with 8 bases matching TRBD1. CDR1 and CDR2 (germline): KGHSH, LQKENI. J lost 5 bases, V lost 3 bases, and 3 bases had no gene match. This CDR3 contains 13 residues. The CDR3 sequence: CASSPGQANEQYF. The CDR3 DNA is TGTGCCAGCTCACCGGGACAGGCTAACGAGCAGTACTTC.

This clone was seen just once. The V gene is TRBV5-1, the J gene TRBJ2-7; 9 positions match TRBD1. Trimming took 0 bases from V and 3 from J; bases not matched to a gene: 1. Germline lookup yields CDR1 SGHRS and CDR2 YFSETQ. CDR3 length equals 14 residues. The CDR3 here is CASSLATGGYEQYF. CDR3 nucleotide sequence: TGCGCCAGCAGCTTGGCGACAGGGGGCTACGAGCAGTACTTC.

The J gene is TRBJ2-3, the V gene TRBV9; D not certain. Trimming left V 0 bases short and J 1 base short, with 9 bases between. The germline V gene has CDR1 SGDLS and CDR2 YYNGEE. The CDR3 loop spans 15 amino acids. The CDR3 DNA sequence: TGTGCCAGCAGCGTAGAACATCAACGCACAGATACGCAGTATTTT. The encoded protein is CASSVEHQRTDTQYF.

The chain employs TRBV5-8 and TRBJ2-5; D gene unclear. Trimming pared 4 bases from V and 7 bases from J, leaving 11 bases between. CDR1 SGHTS and CDR2 YDEGEE come from the germline V gene. The length of the CDR3 is 12 residues. The CDR3 DNA is TGTGCCAGCAGCCTCCGGTCGGTGACCCAGTACTTC. Amino acid sequence: CASSLRSVTQYF. The full variable domain, in which reference TRBV5-8 and TRBJ2-5 provide the parts outside the CDR3, is EAGVTQSPTHLIKTRGQQATLRCSPISGHTSVYWYQQALGLGLQFLLWYDEGEERNRGNFPPRFSGRQFPNYSSELNVNALELEDSALYLCASSLRSVTQYFGPGTRLLVL.